The 30 T cell receptor beta chains below were found in one sample sequenced in a study of T-cell memory formation after mild COVID-19. TCRdb analysed the 5' RACE reads with MiXCR anew, one entry per CDR3 protein. Of roughly 560,000 distinct CDR3 sequences listed, roughly 22% are singletons. The specimen sequenced was PBMCs or a T cell subset sorted from them (not recorded which). The receptor source for this set is an adult woman who had mild COVID-19 (a few samples of this study predate the infection). Cell type and time point are not known.

This clonotype was seen more than once but under ten times. The chain carries TRBV30 and TRBJ1-1, with D perhaps TRBD1 (6 bases). V was trimmed by 3 bases and J by 0 bases, leaving 11 bases between them. Germline CDR1 is GTSNPN and CDR2 is SVGIG (reference sequence). The CDR3 has 14 amino acids. The CDR3 here is CAWRGGAVNTEAFF. The CDR3 coding sequence is TGTGCCTGGAGAGGGGGGGCTGTGAACACTGAAGCTTTCTTT.

The CDR3 here is CASREGMGELFF. The CDR3 DNA sequence: TGTGCCAGCAGGGAGGGCATGGGGGAGCTGTTTTTT. The chain has TRBV12-3 or TRBV12-4 and TRBJ2-2; tentatively, D is TRBD2 (6 bases). Trimming took off 6 bases at V and 8 bases at J, with 10 bases between the two ends. The CDR3 is made up of 12 amino acids.

This clonotype was seen ten or more times. The gene calls are TRBV9 and TRBJ2-1, with D perhaps TRBD2 (6 bases). V lost 4 bases and J lost 0, with 11 bases in between. The germline gives CDR1 SGDLS, CDR2 YYNGEE. This CDR3 has 15 residues. Written as DNA, the CDR3 is TGTGCCAGCAGCCCTGCGGGACCCTCCTACAATGAGCAGTTCTTC. Its protein product is CASSPAGPSYNEQFF.

This clonotype was seen a few times. The genes are TRBV7-2 and TRBJ2-7; D possibly corresponds to TRBD1 (5 bases). The CDR3 has 14 residues. Germline V gene sequence: CDR1 SGHTA, CDR2 FQGNSA. V dropped 2 bases and J dropped 4 bases, with 12 bases sitting between them. As DNA, the CDR3 is TGTGCCAGCAGCTTATTTAAAGGGGCTTACGAGCAGTACTTC. Translating gives CASSLFKGAYEQYF.

The CDR3 DNA follows: TGTGCCAGCAGTTTACCCCCGGGGCAAGGCGGCTACACCTTC. Translating gives CASSLPPGQGGYTF. The V gene is TRBV12-3 or TRBV12-4, the J gene TRBJ1-2, with D possibly being TRBD1 (5 bases). The CDR3 consists of 14 residues. V dropped 2 bases and J dropped 8 bases, with 15 bases sitting between them.

The V gene is TRBV12-3 or TRBV12-4, the J gene TRBJ2-2; the D is unclear. Trimming removed 4 bases from V and 4 bases from J, with 10 bases in between. CDR3 length: 14 amino acids. The CDR3 nucleotides are TGTGCCAGCAGTTCCTTCGTGGGCACCGGGGAGCTGTTTTTT. Its translation: CASSSFVGTGELFF.

This clonotype came up a few times. The rearrangement links TRBV5-6 to TRBJ2-1, with TRBD2 matching over 14 bases. From germline, CDR1 is SGHDT and CDR2 YYEEEE. This CDR3 is 17 amino acids long. The trim removed 0 bases at V and 8 bases at J, leaving 7 bases unmatched. Here the CDR3 reads CASSLGRTSGRYYEQFF. CDR3 DNA: TGTGCCAGCAGCTTGGGGAGGACTAGCGGGAGGTATTATGAGCAGTTCTTC.

This clonotype was found a few times. V and J are TRBV19 and TRBJ2-7; 9 nucleotides line up with TRBD1. Germline V gene lookup returns CDR1 LNHDA and CDR2 SQIVND (reference sequence). With V trimmed by 3 bases and J by 3 bases, 6 bases remained unmatched. The CDR3 is 15 amino acids. The CDR3 nucleotides read TGTGCCAGTAGTATCGACAGGGGGGGCGACTACGAGCAGTACTTC. Residues: CASSIDRGGDYEQYF.

The chain has TRBV20-1 and TRBJ1-1; D is perhaps TRBD1 (6 bases). Germline CDR1 is DFQATT and CDR2 is SNEGSKA (reference sequence). There are 15 residues in the CDR3. Trimming took off 3 bases at V and 3 bases at J, with 17 bases between the two ends. The CDR3 coding sequence is TGCAGTGCTAGGGGCTGGACAGAAACTTACACTGAAGCTTTCTTT. Amino acid sequence: CSARGWTETYTEAFF.

This sequence joins TRBV5-1 and TRBJ1-5; D is uncertain. The germline V gene has CDR1 SGHRS and CDR2 YFSETQ. V lost 4 bases, J lost 5 bases, and 13 bases lay in between. This CDR3 has 14 amino acids. The CDR3 coding sequence is TGCGCCAGCAGCCGCGACACAATGGATCAGCCCCAGCATTTT. Amino acid sequence: CASSRDTMDQPQHF. The full variable domain, with the rest looked up from reference TRBV5-1 and TRBJ1-5, is KAGVTQTPRYLIKTRGQQVTLSCSPISGHRSVSWYQQTPGQGLQFLFEYFSETQRNKGNFPGRFSGRQFSNSRSEMNVSTLELGDSALYLCASSRDTMDQPQHFGDGTRLSIL.

The V gene is TRBV5-1, the J gene TRBJ1-3; 10 bases match TRBD1. The CDR3 runs to 14 residues. Per germline, CDR1 SGHRS and CDR2 YFSETQ. V lost 4 bases, J lost 8 bases, and 6 bases stayed unmatched. In nucleotides, the CDR3 is TGCGCCAGCAGCCCCGGACAGGGGGAAGACACCATATATTTT. This gives the protein CASSPGQGEDTIYF.

The chain combines TRBV20-1 with TRBJ1-1; TRBD1 might be the D (5 bases). In germline, CDR1 is DFQATT, CDR2 SNEGSKA (reference sequence). The CDR3 runs to 14 residues. Trimming left V 3 bases short and J 4 bases short, with 15 bases between. The CDR3 region has the DNA TGCAGTGCTAGCGATGGACACCGGGGCACTGAAGCTTTCTTT. It specifies CSASDGHRGTEAFF.

The chain combines TRBV6-4 with TRBJ2-2, with D hard to call. CDR3 size: 14 residues. Germline lookup yields CDR1 MRHNA and CDR2 SNTAGT. With 3 bases removed from V and 7 bases from J, the gap between germline ends came to 12 bases. The CDR3 region is CASSEVVGVGELFF. CDR3 nucleotides: TGTGCCAGCAGTGAAGTCGTAGGCGTCGGGGAGCTGTTTTTT.

The chain joins TRBV12-3 or TRBV12-4 to TRBJ1-2; D unclear. Trimming pared 6 bases from V and 7 bases from J, leaving 12 bases between. This CDR3 is built from 12 residues. CDR3 nucleotide sequence: TGTGCCAGCAGGGGCCCCGTGTTTGGCTACACCTTC. Translating it yields CASRGPVFGYTF.

The genes are TRBV6-5 and TRBJ2-1; TRBD1 matches 8 bases. Germline V CDR1 and CDR2: MNHEY, SVGAGI. CDR3 length: 15 amino acids. The V and J ends lost 7 bases and 9 bases, in that order; junction bases with no gene match: 14. CDR3 residues: CASTVSGGGWGEQFF. The CDR3 nucleotides read TGTGCCAGCACCGTATCAGGGGGCGGCTGGGGTGAGCAGTTCTTC.

Only a few counts were recorded for this clonotype. The chain uses TRBV9 and TRBJ2-2; unclear D gene. CDR1 and CDR2 from the germline V gene are SGDLS and YYNGEE. The CDR3 has 16 amino acids. V lost 0 bases and J 0 bases, leaving 9 bases between the germline ends. CDR3 sequence: CASSVGSAANTGELFF. CDR3 in DNA: TGTGCCAGCAGCGTAGGCTCGGCGGCGAACACCGGGGAGCTGTTTTTT.

This chain uses TRBV9 with TRBJ2-7; 8 bases map to TRBD2. The CDR3 covers 15 residues. The V and J ends lost 4 bases and 6 bases, in that order; junction bases with no gene match: 12. Per the germline V gene, CDR1 is SGDLS and CDR2 is YYNGEE. The CDR3 DNA follows: TGTGCCAGCAGCATCAGTGGGACTAGTGTGGGCGAGCAGTACTTC. Translation: CASSISGTSVGEQYF.

The table lists this clonotype with many counts. This chain connects TRBV18 to TRBJ1-6; D gene unclear. CDR1 KGHSH and CDR2 LQKENI come from the germline V gene. This CDR3 spans 14 amino acids. The V end was cut by 5 bases, the J end by 9 bases, with 14 bases between. The CDR3 spells CASSVSGDRSPLHF. For the CDR3, the DNA is TGTGCCAGCTCAGTCTCCGGGGATCGTTCACCCCTCCACTTT.

This clonotype was observed a few times. V gene TRBV7-2 combines with J gene TRBJ1-1; D call uncertain. V was shortened by 3 bases and J by 1 base, with 9 bases between the two germline ends. There are 14 residues in the CDR3. The germline V gene has CDR1 SGHTA and CDR2 FQGNSA. For the CDR3, the DNA is TGTGCCAGCAGCTTTACAGCGGGGAACACTGAAGCTTTCTTT. Translation gives CASSFTAGNTEAFF.

The chain combines TRBV4-3 with TRBJ2-1; D is possibly TRBD2 (5 bases). Germline CDR1 LGHNA, CDR2 YSLEER. Trimming left V 0 bases short and J 4 bases short, with 13 bases between. This CDR3 has 16 residues. As DNA, the CDR3 is TGCGCCAGCAGCCAAGATGGCAGCGGAGTGTACAATGAGCAGTTCTTC. As protein: CASSQDGSGVYNEQFF.

The CDR3 here is CASPVEYEQYF. CDR3 nucleotides: TGTGCCAGCCCCGTGGAATACGAGCAGTACTTC. This chain joins TRBV6-1 and TRBJ2-7, with D unresolved. The CDR3 consists of 11 residues. Between the trimmed V and J ends, which lost 8 bases and 4 bases, there was a span of 9 bases. The germline V gene encodes CDR1 MNHNS and CDR2 SASEGT.

This clonotype was detected a few times. The rearrangement links TRBV4-2 to TRBJ1-2, with D possibly being TRBD1 (6 bases). V gave up 1 base and J gave up 3 bases, with 18 bases separating them. The CDR3 has 17 residues. Germline CDR1 reads LGHNA; CDR2 reads YNFKEQ. CDR3 in amino acids: CASSQGLGGGQDYGYTF. In DNA, the CDR3 is TGTGCCAGCAGCCAAGGTCTCGGAGGGGGGCAAGACTATGGCTACACCTTC.

The CDR3 reads CASSQDSSGGARYEQFF. The CDR3, as DNA: TGTGCCAGCAGCCAAGATTCAAGCGGGGGGGCCAGGTATGAGCAGTTCTTC. This chain uses TRBV3-1 with TRBJ2-1; 10 positions agree with TRBD2. The CDR3 length is 17 residues. Germline trimming cut 0 bases from V and 8 bases from J; bases unmatched to any gene: 10. Germline CDR1 reads LGHDT; CDR2 reads YNNKEL (reference sequence).

The chain employs TRBV4-3 and TRBJ2-7; the match to TRBD2 covers 10 bases. Germline CDR1 reads LGHNA; CDR2 reads YSLEER. This CDR3 is 16 amino acids long. V dropped 4 bases and J dropped 3; count of bases not matched to a gene: 9. In nucleotides, the CDR3 is TGCGCCAGCAGCCCCTCCTCGGGACTAGCGTACTACGAGCAGTACTTC. Encoded protein: CASSPSSGLAYYEQYF.

The rearrangement joins TRBV6-5 to TRBJ1-1, with unresolved D. This CDR3 contains 15 residues. Between the trimmed V and J ends, which lost 0 bases and 0 bases, there was a span of 8 bases. In germline, CDR1 is MNHEY, CDR2 SVGAGI. CDR3 sequence (DNA): TGTGCCAGCAGTTACTCGACCCCGCTGAACACTGAAGCTTTCTTT. It yields the protein CASSYSTPLNTEAFF.

This clonotype was counted between two and nine times. This chain joins TRBV20-1 and TRBJ1-1; D remains ambiguous. Germline lookup yields CDR1 DFQATT and CDR2 SNEGSKA (reference sequence). V lost 5 bases and J 4 bases, leaving 17 bases between the germline ends. The CDR3 contains 14 residues. CDR3 in amino acids: CSAETRRGVTEAFF. The CDR3 coding sequence is TGCAGTGCTGAAACACGACGGGGAGTCACTGAAGCTTTCTTT.

CDR3 residues: CASSHTSGEMADTQYF. As DNA, the CDR3 is TGTGCCAGCAGCCACACTAGCGGGGAGATGGCAGATACGCAGTATTTT. The chain is built from TRBV11-2 and TRBJ2-3; TRBD2 matches 10 bases. Germline loops: CDR1 SGHAT, CDR2 FQNNGV. The CDR3 length is 16 residues. The junction had 9 bases not matched to a gene; V was cut back by 5 bases and J by 4 bases.

Only a few counts were recorded for this clonotype. This rearrangement joins TRBV5-1 to TRBJ2-7; D assignment may be TRBD1 or TRBD2 (5 bases each). CDR1 and CDR2 from the germline V gene are SGHRS and YFSETQ. Trimming shortened V by 3 bases and J by 3 bases, and 22 bases separated the two germline ends. The CDR3 extends over 17 amino acids. The DNA of the CDR3 is TGCGCCAGCAGCTCCTACGGGACGGTTGACTCAAACTACGAGCAGTACTTC. Its translation: CASSSYGTVDSNYEQYF. The whole variable domain, filled in from reference TRBV5-1 and TRBJ2-7, reads KAGVTQTPRYLIKTRGQQVTLSCSPISGHRSVSWYQQTPGQGLQFLFEYFSETQRNKGNFPGRFSGRQFSNSRSEMNVSTLELGDSALYLCASSSYGTVDSNYEQYFGPGTRLTVT.

This clonotype appeared a few times. V is TRBV2 and J is TRBJ2-2; no definite D call. V was cut by 6 bases and J by 7 bases, with 12 bases left in between. Germline V gene lookup returns CDR1 SNHLY and CDR2 FYNNEI. CDR3 length: 13 residues. This chain's CDR3 is CASSPLKRGELFF. The CDR3 nucleotides read TGTGCCAGCAGCCCCCTGAAGCGCGGGGAGCTGTTTTTT.

The sample holds a few counts of this clonotype. The chain uses TRBV12-3 or TRBV12-4 and TRBJ2-3; a possible D gene is TRBD1 (6 bases). V lost 6 bases, J lost 11 bases, and 21 bases lay in between. The CDR3 sequence is 14 residues long. CDR3 nucleotide sequence: TGTGCCAGCAGGACATCCGGTATAGGACAGAGGCAGTATTTT. Translating it yields CASRTSGIGQRQYF.